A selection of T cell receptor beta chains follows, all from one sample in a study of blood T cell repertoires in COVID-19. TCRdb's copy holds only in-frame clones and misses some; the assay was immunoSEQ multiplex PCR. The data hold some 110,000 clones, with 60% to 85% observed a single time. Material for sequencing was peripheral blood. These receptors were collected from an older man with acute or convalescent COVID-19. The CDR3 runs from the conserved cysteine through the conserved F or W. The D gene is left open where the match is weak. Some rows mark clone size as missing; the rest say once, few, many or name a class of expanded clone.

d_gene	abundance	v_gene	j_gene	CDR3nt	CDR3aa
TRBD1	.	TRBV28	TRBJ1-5	TGTGCCAGCGACAGGGATAGGCAGCCCCAGCATTTT	CASDRDRQPQHF
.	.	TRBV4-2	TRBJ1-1	TGTGCCAGCAGCCCAAAGATAGCCTCGGGCACTGAAGCTTTCTTT	CASSPKIASGTEAFF
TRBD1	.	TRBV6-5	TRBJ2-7	TGTGCCAGCAGAGACCCGGGACAGGCCTACGAGCAGTACTTC	CASRDPGQAYEQYF
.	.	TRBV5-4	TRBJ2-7	TGTGCCAGCAGCTATTTGGCTGAGCAGTACTTC	CASSYLAEQYF
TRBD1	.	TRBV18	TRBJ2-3	TGTGCCAGCTCACCAAGAACCTCTGGCCAGGGGGCAACTACGCAGTATTTT	CASSPRTSGQGATTQYF
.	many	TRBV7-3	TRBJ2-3	TGTGCCAGCAGCCCCAGGGGTAGCACAGATACGCAGTATTTT	CASSPRGSTDTQYF
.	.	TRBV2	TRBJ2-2	TGTGCCAGCAGACCTACTACGATCCTGGTCGGGGAGCTGTTTTTT	CASRPTTILVGELFF
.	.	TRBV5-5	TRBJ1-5	TGTGCCAGCAGACCCGACAGCTATAGCAATCAGCCCCAGCATTTT	CASRPDSYSNQPQHF
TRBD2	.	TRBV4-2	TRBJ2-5	TGTGCCAGCAGCCAAGATCGTTCGGGGGGGCCAGGAGAGACCCAGTACTTC	CASSQDRSGGPGETQYF
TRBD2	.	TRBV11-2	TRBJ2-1	TGTGCCAGCAGCCTACTCGGGACTAGCTGGGATGAGCAGTTCTTC	CASSLLGTSWDEQFF
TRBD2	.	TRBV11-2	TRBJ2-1	TGTGCCAGCAGCTTAGGGATCGGGAGGGGCGTAGATGAGCAGTTCTTC	CASSLGIGRGVDEQFF
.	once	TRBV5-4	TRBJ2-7	TGTGCCAGCAGCCCTCCCGGGACTTCTGGCGAGCAGTACTTC	CASSPPGTSGEQYF
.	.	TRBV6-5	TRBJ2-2	TGTGCCAGCAGTTACTCGGGGAGCACCGGGGAGCTGTTTTTT	CASSYSGSTGELFF
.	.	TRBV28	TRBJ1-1	TGTGCCAGCAGACTCGGGACACTGATGAACACTGAAGCTTTCTTT	CASRLGTLMNTEAFF
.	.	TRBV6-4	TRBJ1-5	TGTGCCAGCAATCGCAACAGGACTAGCAATCAGCCCCAGCATTTT	CASNRNRTSNQPQHF
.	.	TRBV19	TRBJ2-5	TGTGCAAGTACTGGCGGAGGAGAGACCCAGTACTTC	CASTGGGETQYF
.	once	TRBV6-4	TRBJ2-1	TGTGCCGGAAATCGGGACTCCACCTACAATGAGCAGTTCTTC	CAGNRDSTYNEQFF
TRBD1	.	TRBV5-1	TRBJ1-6	TGCGCCAGCAGCTCCTGGGACAGTGGTAATTCACCCCTCCACTTT	CASSSWDSGNSPLHF
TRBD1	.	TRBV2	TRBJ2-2	TGTGCCAGCAGCCCTCAGGGGACAGTTAACACCGGGGAGCTGTTTTTT	CASSPQGTVNTGELFF
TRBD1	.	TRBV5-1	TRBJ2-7	TGCGCCAGCAGCAACGACAGGGCTGGGGAGCAGTACTTC	CASSNDRAGEQYF
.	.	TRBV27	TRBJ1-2	TGTGCCAGCAGCGGAGTTGGGAGGGTGGGCTACACCTTC	CASSGVGRVGYTF
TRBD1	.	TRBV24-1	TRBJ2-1	TGTGCCACCAGTGATTTTACACAGGGGGTAAATGAGCAGTTCTTC	CATSDFTQGVNEQFF
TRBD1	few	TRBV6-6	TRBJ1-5	TGTGCCAGCAGTCGCCAGGGGGGTAGCAATCAGCCCCAGCATTTT	CASSRQGGSNQPQHF
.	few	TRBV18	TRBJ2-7	TGTGCCAGCTCACTCTCCATAGTCGGGGTATCCTACGAGCAGTACTTC	CASSLSIVGVSYEQYF
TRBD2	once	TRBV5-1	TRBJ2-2	TGCGCCAGCACGGAGATGCTAGCGGGGGAGGGGACCGGGGAGCTGTTTTTT	CASTEMLAGEGTGELFF
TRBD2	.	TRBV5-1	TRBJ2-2	TGCGCCAGCAGCCTAATGACTAGCGGGGGCGGGGAGCTGTTTTTT	CASSLMTSGGGELFF